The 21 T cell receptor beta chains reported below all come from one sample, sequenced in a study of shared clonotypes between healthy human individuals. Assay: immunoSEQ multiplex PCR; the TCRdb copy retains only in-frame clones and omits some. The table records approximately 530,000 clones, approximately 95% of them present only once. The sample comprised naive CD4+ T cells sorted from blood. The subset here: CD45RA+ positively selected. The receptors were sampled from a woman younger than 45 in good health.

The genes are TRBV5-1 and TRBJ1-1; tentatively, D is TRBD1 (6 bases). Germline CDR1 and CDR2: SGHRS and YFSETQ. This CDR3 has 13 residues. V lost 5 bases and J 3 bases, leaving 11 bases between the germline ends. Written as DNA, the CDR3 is TGCGCCAGCAGGGGATGGACAGACACTGAAGCTTTCTTT. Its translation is CASRGWTDTEAFF.

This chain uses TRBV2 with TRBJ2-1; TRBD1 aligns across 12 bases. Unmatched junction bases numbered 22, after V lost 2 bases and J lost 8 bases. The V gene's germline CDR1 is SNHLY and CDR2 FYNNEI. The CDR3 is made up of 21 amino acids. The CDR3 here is CASSERVGDRGLSYTIDEQFF. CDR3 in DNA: TGTGCCAGCAGTGAAAGGGTAGGGGACAGGGGGCTTTCCTATACAATCGATGAGCAGTTCTTC.

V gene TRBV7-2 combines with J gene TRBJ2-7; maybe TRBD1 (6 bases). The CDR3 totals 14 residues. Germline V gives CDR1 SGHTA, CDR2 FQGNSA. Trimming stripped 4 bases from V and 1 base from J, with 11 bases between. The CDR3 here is CASSSRGSSYEQYF. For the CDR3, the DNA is TGTGCCAGCAGCTCGAGGGGGTCGTCCTACGAGCAGTACTTC.

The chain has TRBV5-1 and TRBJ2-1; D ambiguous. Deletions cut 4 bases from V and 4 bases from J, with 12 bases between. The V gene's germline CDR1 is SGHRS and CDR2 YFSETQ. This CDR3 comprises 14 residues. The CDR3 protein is CASSRIGRYNEQFF. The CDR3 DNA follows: TGCGCCAGCAGCAGGATAGGCCGATACAATGAGCAGTTCTTC.

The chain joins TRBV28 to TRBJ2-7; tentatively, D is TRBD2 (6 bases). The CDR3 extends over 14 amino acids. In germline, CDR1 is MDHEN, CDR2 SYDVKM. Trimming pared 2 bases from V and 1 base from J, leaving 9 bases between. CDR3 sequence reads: CASSLSGQSYEQYF. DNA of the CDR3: TGTGCCAGCAGTTTAAGCGGGCAGTCCTACGAGCAGTACTTC.

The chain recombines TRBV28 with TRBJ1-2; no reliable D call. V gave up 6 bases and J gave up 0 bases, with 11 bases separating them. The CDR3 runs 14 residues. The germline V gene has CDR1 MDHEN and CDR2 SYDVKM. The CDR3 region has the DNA TGTGCCAGCAGCCGACCCCACACTAACTATGGCTACACCTTC. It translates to CASSRPHTNYGYTF.

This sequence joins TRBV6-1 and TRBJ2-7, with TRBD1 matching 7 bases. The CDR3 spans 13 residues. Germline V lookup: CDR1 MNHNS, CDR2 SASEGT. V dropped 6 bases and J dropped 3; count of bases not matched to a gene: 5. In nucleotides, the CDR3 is TGTGCCAGCAGCAACGACAGGGACTACGAGCAGTACTTC. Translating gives CASSNDRDYEQYF.

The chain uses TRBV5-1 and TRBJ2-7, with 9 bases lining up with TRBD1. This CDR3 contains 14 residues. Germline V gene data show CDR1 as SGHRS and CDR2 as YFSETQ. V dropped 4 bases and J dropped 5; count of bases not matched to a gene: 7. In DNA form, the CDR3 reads TGCGCCAGCAGCCTGGGACAGGGTCTCGACGAGCAGTACTTC. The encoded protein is CASSLGQGLDEQYF.

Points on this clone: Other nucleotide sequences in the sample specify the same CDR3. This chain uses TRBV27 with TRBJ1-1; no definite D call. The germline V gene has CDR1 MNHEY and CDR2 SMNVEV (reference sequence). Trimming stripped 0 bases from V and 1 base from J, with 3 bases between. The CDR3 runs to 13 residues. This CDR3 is CASSLSRNTEAFF. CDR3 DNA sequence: TGTGCCAGCAGTTTATCACGGAACACTGAAGCTTTCTTT.

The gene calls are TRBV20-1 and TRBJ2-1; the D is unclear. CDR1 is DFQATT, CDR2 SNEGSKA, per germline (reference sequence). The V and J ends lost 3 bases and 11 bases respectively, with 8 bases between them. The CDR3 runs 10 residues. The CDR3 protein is CSASGIKQFF. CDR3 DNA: TGCAGTGCTAGTGGAATTAAGCAGTTCTTC.

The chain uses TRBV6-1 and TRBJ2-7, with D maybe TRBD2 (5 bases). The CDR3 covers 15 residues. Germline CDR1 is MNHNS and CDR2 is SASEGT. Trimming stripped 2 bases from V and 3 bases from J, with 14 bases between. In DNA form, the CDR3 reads TGTGCCAGCAGTGAACTAGGAGGTGGAGGCTACGAGCAGTACTTC. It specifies CASSELGGGGYEQYF.

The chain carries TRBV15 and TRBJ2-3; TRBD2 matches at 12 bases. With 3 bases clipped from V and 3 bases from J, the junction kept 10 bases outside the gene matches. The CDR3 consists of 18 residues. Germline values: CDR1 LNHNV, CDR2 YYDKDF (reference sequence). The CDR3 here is CATSRETSGGIGTDTQYF. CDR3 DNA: TGTGCCACCAGCAGGGAAACTAGCGGGGGGATTGGGACAGATACGCAGTATTTT.

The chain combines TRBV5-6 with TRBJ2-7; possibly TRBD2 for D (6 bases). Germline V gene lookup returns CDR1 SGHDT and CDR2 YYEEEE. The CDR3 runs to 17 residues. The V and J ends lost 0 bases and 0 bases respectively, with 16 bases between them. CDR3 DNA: TGTGCCAGCAGCTTGGGAGCTACAGCGGGTAGCTCCTACGAGCAGTACTTC. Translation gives CASSLGATAGSSYEQYF.

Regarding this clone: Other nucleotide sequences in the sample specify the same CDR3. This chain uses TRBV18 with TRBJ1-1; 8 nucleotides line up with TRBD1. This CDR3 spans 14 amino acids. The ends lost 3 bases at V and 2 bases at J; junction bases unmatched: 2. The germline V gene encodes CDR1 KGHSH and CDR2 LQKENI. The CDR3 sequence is CASSPGQGNTEAFF. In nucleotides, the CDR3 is TGTGCCAGCTCACCTGGACAGGGAAACACTGAAGCTTTCTTT. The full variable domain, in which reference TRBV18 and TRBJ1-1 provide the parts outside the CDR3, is NAGVMQNPRHLVRRRGQEARLRCSPMKGHSHVYWYRQLPEEGLKFMVYLQKENIIDESGMPKERFSAEFPKEGPSILRIQQVVRGDSAAYFCASSPGQGNTEAFFGQGTRLTVV.

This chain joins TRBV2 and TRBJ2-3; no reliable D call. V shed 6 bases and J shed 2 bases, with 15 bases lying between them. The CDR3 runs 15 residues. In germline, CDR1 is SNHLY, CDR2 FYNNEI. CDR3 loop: CASSKFTSYTDTQYF. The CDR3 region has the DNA TGTGCCAGCAGCAAATTCACATCCTACACAGATACGCAGTATTTT.

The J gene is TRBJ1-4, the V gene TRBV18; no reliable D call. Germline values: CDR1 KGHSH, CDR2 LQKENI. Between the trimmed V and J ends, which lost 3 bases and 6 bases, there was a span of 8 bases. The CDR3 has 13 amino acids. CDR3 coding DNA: TGTGCCAGCTCACCCTCTGAGGATGAAAAACTGTTTTTT. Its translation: CASSPSEDEKLFF.

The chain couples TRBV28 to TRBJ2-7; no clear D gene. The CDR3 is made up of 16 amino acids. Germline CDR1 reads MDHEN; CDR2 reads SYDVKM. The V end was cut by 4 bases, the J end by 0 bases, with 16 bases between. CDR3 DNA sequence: TGTGCCAGCAGTTATGGGGTCGGCTTAAGCTCCTACGAGCAGTACTTC. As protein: CASSYGVGLSSYEQYF.

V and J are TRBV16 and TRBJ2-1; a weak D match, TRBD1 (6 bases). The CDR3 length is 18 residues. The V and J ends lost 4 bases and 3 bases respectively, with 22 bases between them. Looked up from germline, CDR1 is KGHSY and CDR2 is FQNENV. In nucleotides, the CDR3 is TGTGCCAGCAGCCGGGCGACCAGCTTGGGCAGGGGCTACAATGAGCAGTTCTTC. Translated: CASSRATSLGRGYNEQFF.

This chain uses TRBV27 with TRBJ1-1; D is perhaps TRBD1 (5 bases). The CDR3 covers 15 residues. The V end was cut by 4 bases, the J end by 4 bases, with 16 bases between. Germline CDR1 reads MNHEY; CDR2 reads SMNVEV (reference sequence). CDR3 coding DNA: TGTGCCAGCAGTTCCGGCGAGGGGCTAGGCACTGAAGCTTTCTTT. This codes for CASSSGEGLGTEAFF.

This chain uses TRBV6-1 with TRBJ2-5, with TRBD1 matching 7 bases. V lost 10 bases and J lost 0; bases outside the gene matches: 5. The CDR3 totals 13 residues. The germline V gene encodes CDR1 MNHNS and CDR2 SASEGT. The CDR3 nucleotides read TGTGCCACCAACAGGGGCGACCAAGAGACCCAGTACTTC. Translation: CATNRGDQETQYF.

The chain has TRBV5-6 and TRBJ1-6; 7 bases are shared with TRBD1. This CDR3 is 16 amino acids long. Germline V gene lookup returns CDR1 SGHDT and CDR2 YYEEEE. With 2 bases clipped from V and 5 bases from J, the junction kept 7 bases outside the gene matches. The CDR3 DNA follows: TGTGCCAGCAGCTTACGGTCAGGGGGAAATAATTCACCCCTCCACTTT. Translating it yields CASSLRSGGNNSPLHF.